Each of the 4 T cell receptor beta chains below was sequenced from the same sample in a study of CD8 T cells in ankylosing spondylitis. TCRdb reprocessed the 5' RACE reads via MiXCR and lists one record per CDR3 protein. The table shows some 400,000 distinct CDR3 sequences, with 20% to 25% occurring only once. General observations from the study: Ankylosing spondylitis blood appeared to carry a characteristic TCR beta motif of roughly eight highly homologous variants.

These TCRs' antigens remain unknown. Sequencing used blood, either unsorted or a sorted T cell fraction (not recorded which). Receptors were obtained from a male donor with ankylosing spondylitis.

In regard to this clonotype: Germline and junction disagree at one end, which may indicate a read error. CDR3 nucleotides: TGTGCCAGCAGTTTGGGGTCCGTAGGACTCGTTCGCTTC. Translating gives CASSLGSVGLVRF. V usage is TRBV28 and J usage is TRBJ2-7, with a weak D call TRBD2 (5 bases). CDR1 and CDR2 (germline): MDHEN, SYDVKM. This CDR3 comprises 13 residues.

This clonotype was observed a few times. This chain links TRBV5-1 with TRBJ2-7; D unresolved. The CDR3 runs 14 residues. Germline V gene data show CDR1 as SGHRS and CDR2 as YFSETQ. V was trimmed by 0 bases and J by 0 bases, leaving 7 bases between them. The DNA of the CDR3 is TGCGCCAGCAGCTTGGGCGTCAACTCCTACGAGCAGTACTTC. It translates to CASSLGVNSYEQYF.

CDR3 in amino acids: CASSFKPTGGRYTF. CDR3 bases: TGTGCCAGCAGTTTCAAACCAACAGGCGGGCGCTACACCTTC. The V and J genes are TRBV27 and TRBJ1-2; a possible D gene is TRBD1 (5 bases). This CDR3 comprises 14 residues. Germline CDR1 MNHEY, CDR2 SMNVEV (reference sequence). Trimming left V 3 bases short and J 9 bases short, with 17 bases between.

CDR3 residues: CAWSVGGAPGNTIYF. The CDR3, as DNA: TGTGCCTGGAGTGTGGGGGGGGCGCCTGGAAACACCATATATTTT. The chain is built from TRBV30 and TRBJ1-3; weak D call: TRBD1 (6 bases). The germline V and J ends were trimmed by 0 bases and 2 bases, with 11 bases remaining between them. The CDR3 has 15 residues. The germline V gene encodes CDR1 GTSNPN and CDR2 SVGIG (reference sequence).